Following are 13 T cell receptor beta chains from one sample sequenced in a study of a mutant IDH1 vaccine in newly diagnosed glioma. The method was immunoSEQ multiplex PCR; TCRdb's version includes in-frame clones alone and lacks a portion of them. The sample lists 40,000 or so clones, roughly 78% occurring once. Noted time point: baseline, week 1 (first vaccination visit). Sample treatment: pre-vaccination baseline after standard-of-care therapy. The source was PBMCs, collected from a glioma patient treated with radiotherapy, temozolomide or both. The source is a man in his forties with glioma. Some clones in this sample may be carry-over from other donors' samples.

CDR3 sequence: CASSLRGGYTF. For the CDR3, the DNA is TGTGCCAGCAGCTTGCGGGGGGGCTACACCTTC. The chain is built from TRBV5-6 and TRBJ1-2; weak D call: TRBD1 (5 bases). This CDR3 is built from 11 residues. Germline CDR1 is SGHDT and CDR2 is YYEEEE. The V end lost 1 base, the J end lost 8 bases, and 6 bases lay between the germline ends.

The CDR3 loop reads CASTSTYLLSGNTIYF. The CDR3 bases are TGTGCCAGTACATCAACCTACCTACTCTCTGGAAACACCATATATTTT. The gene calls are TRBV19 and TRBJ1-3; D gene uncertain. Germline V gene data show CDR1 as LNHDA and CDR2 as SQIVND (reference sequence). The ends were cut back, 7 bases at V and 0 bases at J, with 16 bases in the middle. The CDR3 runs to 16 residues.

The rearrangement uses TRBV25-1 and TRBJ2-3; tentative D call: TRBD2 (5 bases). Germline CDR1 reads MGHDK; CDR2 reads SYGVNS. This CDR3 comprises 13 residues. Trimming stripped 8 bases from V and 1 base from J, with 10 bases between. CDR3 in amino acids: CASGGQGTDTQYF. CDR3 coding DNA: TGTGCCAGCGGAGGCCAGGGCACAGATACGCAGTATTTT.

The chain couples TRBV7-2 to TRBJ1-6; D is unresolved. CDR1 is SGHTA, CDR2 FQGNSA, per germline. This CDR3 is built from 15 residues. Trimming took 10 bases from V and 0 from J, leaving 13 bases between them. This chain's CDR3 is CAILGGSSYNSPLHF. In DNA, the CDR3 is TGTGCCATCCTCGGCGGCAGCTCCTATAATTCACCCCTCCACTTT.

The rearrangement joins TRBV9 to TRBJ1-4; tentatively, D is TRBD1 (6 bases). V was cut by 4 bases and J by 8 bases, with 21 bases left in between. Germline V gives CDR1 SGDLS, CDR2 YYNGEE. This CDR3 region has 16 residues. This chain's CDR3 is CASSPGGALRREKLFF. The CDR3 nucleotides read TGTGCCAGCAGCCCGGGGGGGGCCCTTAGAAGGGAAAAACTGTTTTTT.

This chain uses TRBV2 with TRBJ1-5, with no clear D. The CDR3 totals 13 residues. Trimming took off 2 bases at V and 6 bases at J, with 8 bases between the two ends. CDR1 is SNHLY and CDR2 is FYNNEI in the germline V gene. The CDR3 DNA follows: TGTGCCAGCAGTGAATATTTAAGTCAGCCCCAGCATTTT. It is translated as CASSEYLSQPQHF.

V is TRBV7-2 and J is TRBJ1-2; 9 bases match TRBD1. J lost 7 bases, V lost 5 bases, and 11 bases had no gene match. CDR1 is SGHTA and CDR2 is FQGNSA in the germline V gene. The CDR3 has 15 amino acids. The CDR3 DNA follows: TGTGCCAGCAGCCATGAACAGGGGGCGGCGCGTGGCTACACCTTC. Its translation: CASSHEQGAARGYTF.

The chain is built from TRBV6-1 and TRBJ2-3; TRBD2 aligns across 10 bases. The CDR3 runs 18 residues. V lost 4 bases, J lost 3 bases, and 13 bases stayed unmatched. Germline loops: CDR1 MNHNS, CDR2 SASEGT. The CDR3 nucleotides read TGTGCCAGCAGTGCCCCCCCAGCGGGGGGGCAGAGGACAGATACGCAGTATTTT. It yields the protein CASSAPPAGGQRTDTQYF.

V gene TRBV5-4 combines with J gene TRBJ2-2; no clear D. Germline CDR1 reads SGHNT; CDR2 reads YYREEE (reference sequence). The CDR3 runs to 12 residues. Trimming took off 4 bases at V and 7 bases at J, with 8 bases between the two ends. CDR3 in DNA: TGTGCCAGCAGCCCAAAAGGCGGGGAGCTGTTTTTT. This translates into CASSPKGGELFF.

CDR3 region: CASSWDFDYTF. As DNA, the CDR3 is TGTGCCAGCAGCTGGGACTTCGACTACACCTTC. The J gene is TRBJ1-2, the V gene TRBV7-9; tentatively, D is TRBD1 (5 bases). The CDR3 loop spans 11 amino acids. The V end was cut by 4 bases, the J end by 10 bases, with 10 bases between. Germline assignment: CDR1 SEHNR and CDR2 FQNEAQ (reference sequence).

This clone was picked up one time. The chain employs TRBV5-1 and TRBJ2-1, with 11 bases that match TRBD1. CDR1 is SGHRS and CDR2 is YFSETQ in the germline V gene. There are 16 residues in the CDR3. J lost 8 bases, V lost 6 bases, and 13 bases had no gene match. CDR3 loop: CASIRFPGQGGDEQFF. The CDR3 nucleotides are TGCGCCAGCATAAGGTTCCCGGGACAGGGGGGCGATGAGCAGTTCTTC.

The CDR3 here is CASSFYVGYEQYF. The CDR3 DNA sequence: TGTGCCAGCAGTTTTTATGTGGGCTACGAGCAGTACTTC. The chain combines TRBV27 with TRBJ2-7; D not certain. Germline-derived CDR1 and CDR2 are MNHEY and SMNVEV (reference sequence). The V end was cut by 3 bases, the J end by 3 bases, with 9 bases between. The CDR3 runs to 13 residues.

For the CDR3, the DNA is TGTGCCAGCAGTGAAGCCTGGGGGCAGGGAGTGTGGGAGACCCAGTACTTC. Protein sequence: CASSEAWGQGVWETQYF. The chain employs TRBV6-1 and TRBJ2-5, with a weak D call TRBD1 (6 bases). The CDR3 loop spans 17 amino acids. Germline values: CDR1 MNHNS, CDR2 SASEGT. V was cut by 0 bases and J by 5 bases, with 19 bases left in between.